The rows below give T cell receptor beta chains drawn from one sample of a study of blood T cell repertoires in COVID-19. Clones were sequenced by immunoSEQ multiplex PCR, and TCRdb holds only the in-frame ones, with some missing. The table lists 210,000 or so clones, about nine tenths of them singletons. Specimen: peripheral blood. These TCRs come from a woman aged 60 to 75 with acute or convalescent COVID-19. Each CDR3 is given with its conserved first and last residue. Fields, in order: J gene, V gene, D gene, clone size, CDR3 protein, CDR3 DNA. The D gene is left open where the match is weak. Some rows have no size entry. The others give once, few or many, or a class for an expanded clone.

J gene: TRBJ1-1
V gene: TRBV11-2
D gene: TRBD1
clone size: -
CDR3 protein: CASSSGQGHTEAFF
CDR3 DNA: TGTGCCAGCAGCTCCGGACAGGGGCACACTGAAGCTTTCTTT

J gene: TRBJ2-7
V gene: TRBV20-1
D gene: -
clone size: -
CDR3 protein: CSAIRSYEQYF
CDR3 DNA: TGCAGTGCTATCAGATCCTACGAGCAGTACTTC

J gene: TRBJ1-1
V gene: TRBV29-1
D gene: -
clone size: -
CDR3 protein: CSVARGETEAFF
CDR3 DNA: TGCAGCGTTGCCAGGGGAGAGACTGAAGCTTTCTTT

J gene: TRBJ1-5
V gene: TRBV6-2/TRBV6-3
D gene: TRBD1
clone size: -
CDR3 protein: CASSRRGNQPQHF
CDR3 DNA: TGTGCCAGCAGCCGCAGGGGGAATCAGCCCCAGCATTTT

J gene: TRBJ2-4
V gene: TRBV11-3
D gene: TRBD1
clone size: -
CDR3 protein: CASSFRQGVAKNIQYF
CDR3 DNA: TGTGCCAGCAGCTTTCGGCAGGGGGTAGCCAAAAACATTCAGTACTTC

J gene: TRBJ1-1
V gene: TRBV19
D gene: TRBD1
clone size: -
CDR3 protein: CASFRTGAAFF
CDR3 DNA: TGTGCCAGCTTTAGGACAGGGGCGGCTTTCTTT

J gene: TRBJ2-1
V gene: TRBV5-5
D gene: TRBD2
clone size: -
CDR3 protein: CASSLVAGENNEQFF
CDR3 DNA: TGTGCCAGCAGCTTGGTAGCGGGGGAGAACAATGAGCAGTTCTTC

J gene: TRBJ1-4
V gene: TRBV6-1
D gene: -
clone size: -
CDR3 protein: CASSELRGRGGDVKLFF
CDR3 DNA: TGTGCCAGCAGTGAATTAAGGGGCAGGGGAGGGGATGTGAAACTGTTTTTT

J gene: TRBJ2-7
V gene: TRBV29-1
D gene: TRBD2
clone size: -
CDR3 protein: CSVAGTSGIYEQYF
CDR3 DNA: TGCAGCGTTGCCGGGACTAGCGGGATATACGAGCAGTACTTC

J gene: TRBJ1-2
V gene: TRBV7-9
D gene: -
clone size: once
CDR3 protein: CASSLVQGLGYTF
CDR3 DNA: TGTGCCAGCAGCTTAGTTCAGGGTTTGGGCTACACCTTC

J gene: TRBJ2-7
V gene: TRBV4-1
D gene: -
clone size: -
CDR3 protein: CASSQDATGYEQYF
CDR3 DNA: TGCGCCAGCAGCCAAGATGCTACGGGCTACGAGCAGTACTTC

J gene: TRBJ1-5
V gene: TRBV28
D gene: TRBD1
clone size: -
CDR3 protein: CASSWGQGNSNQPQHF
CDR3 DNA: TGTGCCAGCAGTTGGGGACAGGGGAATAGCAATCAGCCCCAGCATTTT

J gene: TRBJ1-3
V gene: TRBV28
D gene: -
clone size: -
CDR3 protein: CASTIAGPASGNTIYF
CDR3 DNA: TGTGCCAGCACCATCGCGGGTCCGGCAAGTGGAAACACCATATATTTT

J gene: TRBJ2-6
V gene: TRBV7-2
D gene: TRBD2
clone size: -
CDR3 protein: CASSLDPTSGRSGANVLTF
CDR3 DNA: TGTGCCAGCAGCTTAGATCCGACTAGCGGGAGGTCTGGGGCCAACGTCCTGACTTTC

J gene: TRBJ1-2
V gene: TRBV3-1/TRBV3-2
D gene: -
clone size: -
CDR3 protein: CASSQSGTNYGYTF
CDR3 DNA: TGTGCCAGCAGCCAAAGCGGGACCAACTATGGCTACACCTTC

J gene: TRBJ1-1
V gene: TRBV27
D gene: -
clone size: -
CDR3 protein: CASSLSPERALNTEAFF
CDR3 DNA: TGTGCCAGCAGTTTATCACCTGAGCGGGCATTGAACACTGAAGCTTTCTTT

J gene: TRBJ2-1
V gene: TRBV28
D gene: TRBD1
clone size: many
CDR3 protein: CASSPTGGTNEQFF
CDR3 DNA: TGTGCCAGCAGTCCGACAGGGGGTACGAATGAGCAGTTCTTC

J gene: TRBJ1-6
V gene: TRBV6-5
D gene: TRBD1
clone size: once
CDR3 protein: CASRRTGVGNSPLHF
CDR3 DNA: TGTGCCAGCCGGCGGACAGGGGTCGGGAACTCACCCCTCCACTTT

J gene: TRBJ2-3
V gene: TRBV28
D gene: -
clone size: -
CDR3 protein: CASSLWGRAPLTDTQYF
CDR3 DNA: TGTGCCAGCAGTTTATGGGGCAGGGCTCCACTCACAGATACGCAGTATTTT

J gene: TRBJ1-6
V gene: TRBV6-2/TRBV6-3
D gene: -
clone size: -
CDR3 protein: CASSARRNSPLHF
CDR3 DNA: TGTGCCAGCAGTGCCCGCCGGAATTCACCCCTCCACTTT

J gene: TRBJ2-2
V gene: TRBV9
D gene: TRBD2
clone size: once
CDR3 protein: CASSRASGRADTGELFF
CDR3 DNA: TGTGCCAGCAGTCGAGCTAGCGGGAGGGCCGACACCGGGGAGCTGTTTTTT